What follows are 30 T cell receptor beta chains derived from one specimen sequenced in a study of blood T cells in healthy people across ages (dated by TCRdb to 2013 to 2016). Libraries came from 5' RACE. Reads for this sample came from an Illumina HiSeq 2500. A second PCR of roughly 7 to 11 cycles was performed with a sample-barcoded 5' primer and a J-beta primer mix. In TCRdb, the public reads were trimmed at Q25 with fastp and aligned with MiXCR, with productive beta chains retained. Every CDR3 protein is listed once, alongside the most common genes and DNA of its rows. The sample table shows fewer than 700,000 distinct CDR3 sequences, and less than 45% are seen once. The top ten clonotypes cover 25% to 30% of the sample. The source material was blood. The receptors derive from a man at least 80 years old in good health.

The CDR3 bases are TGCGCCAGCAGCCAAGGCGACAGGTGGGCCAACGTCCTGACTTTC. Its translation is CASSQGDRWANVLTF. V is TRBV4-1 and J is TRBJ2-6, with D possibly matching TRBD1 (6 bases). Germline CDR1 is MGHRA and CDR2 is YSYEKL. Trimming shortened V by 1 base and J by 5 bases, and 9 bases separated the two germline ends. The CDR3 loop spans 15 amino acids.

This chain joins TRBV7-2 and TRBJ2-7; the D is unclear. Per the germline V gene, CDR1 is SGHTA and CDR2 is FQGNSA. CDR3 length: 13 amino acids. V lost 0 bases, J lost 3 bases, and 6 bases lay in between. DNA for the CDR3: TGTGCCAGCAGCTTAGCACTTGACTACGAGCAGTACTTC. This encodes CASSLALDYEQYF.

This rearrangement joins TRBV3-1 to TRBJ2-1; 7 bases agree with TRBD2. The CDR3 loop spans 16 amino acids. Germline V CDR1 and CDR2: LGHDT, YNNKEL (reference sequence). V shed 6 bases and J 6 bases; nucleotides not matched to a gene: 14. The chain's CDR3 is CASRGSRRGGSNEQFF. CDR3 DNA sequence: TGTGCCAGCAGAGGTTCCCGACGGGGAGGGAGCAATGAGCAGTTCTTC.

This chain connects TRBV6-4 to TRBJ2-4; 8 nucleotides line up with TRBD1. The DNA end is a closer match to TRBJ2-5, so the J assignment may be wrong. CDR3 length: 13 residues. Germline lookup yields CDR1 MRHNA and CDR2 SNTAGT. CDR3 sequence: CASATGVGETQYF. The CDR3 DNA reads TGTGCCAGCGCGACAGGGGTGGGAGAGACCCAGTACTTC.

This clonotype came up once. V is TRBV12-3 or TRBV12-4 and J is TRBJ2-3; D is tentatively TRBD1 or TRBD2 (7 bases each). Trimming took 3 bases from V and 4 from J, leaving 20 bases between them. There are 17 residues in the CDR3. CDR3 sequence reads: CASSLTPGGGDADTQYF. The CDR3 DNA reads TGTGCCAGCAGTTTGACCCCAGGGGGGGGGGACGCAGATACGCAGTATTTT.

This rearrangement joins TRBV24-1 to TRBJ2-3, with no clear D. With 3 bases removed from V and 2 bases from J, the gap between germline ends came to 5 bases. CDR1 and CDR2 (germline): KGHDR, SFDVKD. The CDR3 sequence is 13 residues long. The CDR3 bases are TGTGCCACCAGTGATGGCTCCACAGATACGCAGTATTTT. Translation gives CATSDGSTDTQYF.

As regards this clonotype: This sequence may be a read error, since a much larger clone differs from it by one base. The V and J genes are TRBV7-2 and TRBJ2-3, with a weak D call TRBD1 (5 bases). CDR1 SGHTA and CDR2 FQGNSA come from the germline V gene. The CDR3 sequence is 14 residues long. CDR3 loop: CASSFTPQTDTRYF. Here the CDR3 DNA reads TGTGCCAGCAGCTTTACACCTCAGACAGATACGCGGTATTTT.

Here the CDR3 DNA reads TGTGCCAGCAGTCACGACAACCAAGAGACCCAGTACTTC. This translates into CASSHDNQETQYF. V is TRBV12-3 or TRBV12-4 and J is TRBJ2-5; D is ambiguous. Trimming pared 5 bases from V and 0 bases from J, leaving 7 bases between. This CDR3 spans 13 amino acids.

This clonotype has just a few counts. The chain employs TRBV7-9 and TRBJ1-2; 8 bases are shared with TRBD1. CDR1 and CDR2 from the germline V gene are SEHNR and FQNEAQ (reference sequence). The length of the CDR3 is 15 residues. With V trimmed by 4 bases and J by 4 bases, 8 bases remained unmatched. CDR3 bases: TGTGCCAGCAGCTCTTGGACAGGGCTCGGCTATGGCTACACCTTC. Translated, it gives CASSSWTGLGYGYTF.

The rearrangement joins TRBV7-2 to TRBJ2-7, with TRBD2 as a possible D gene (6 bases). Germline assignment: CDR1 SGHTA and CDR2 FQGNSA. Trimming cost V 0 bases and J 6 bases, with 12 bases left between them. The CDR3 contains 14 residues. The CDR3 region is CASSLATTSSEQYF. In nucleotides, the CDR3 is TGTGCCAGCAGCTTAGCGACAACTAGCAGCGAGCAGTACTTC.

This chain joins TRBV6-5 and TRBJ2-1, with a weak D call TRBD1 (5 bases). V gave up 0 bases and J gave up 3 bases, with 9 bases separating them. The CDR3 is made up of 15 amino acids. CDR1 is MNHEY and CDR2 is SVGAGI in the germline V gene. CDR3 DNA sequence: TGTGCCAGCAGTTACTCGGGCGACAGCTACAATGAGCAGTTCTTC. Residues: CASSYSGDSYNEQFF.

The J gene is TRBJ1-4, the V gene TRBV6-2 or TRBV6-3; a weak D match, TRBD1 (5 bases). Germline V gene lookup returns CDR1 MNHEY and CDR2 SVGEGT. CDR3 length: 15 residues. Deletions cut 5 bases from V and 5 bases from J, with 15 bases between. The CDR3 reads CASSDPGRRNEKLFF. The CDR3 DNA reads TGTGCCAGCAGTGACCCGGGACGGAGGAATGAAAAACTGTTTTTT.

As regards this clonotype: A much more abundant neighbour one base away suggests this may be a read error. The V and J genes are TRBV18 and TRBJ2-1, with D possibly matching TRBD2 (6 bases). The CDR3 is 17 residues long. Germline CDR1 KGHSH, CDR2 LQKENI. The CDR3 DNA sequence: TGTGCCAGCTCACCATTTCCTCCGGGACGGGGGAACAATGAGCGGTTCTTC. It translates to CASSPFPPGRGNNERFF.

In its sample, this clonotype was seen a few times. The chain links TRBV5-6 to TRBJ1-1, with TRBD1 as a possible D gene (6 bases). Germline V gives CDR1 SGHDT, CDR2 YYEEEE. Trimming stripped 2 bases from V and 0 bases from J, with 14 bases between. The CDR3 covers 16 residues. The CDR3 DNA is TGTGCCAGCAGCTTACTACAGGGCGCTGTGAACACTGAAGCTTTCTTT. Its protein product is CASSLLQGAVNTEAFF. Together with reference TRBV5-6 and TRBJ1-1, the CDR3 gives the full variable domain: DAGVTQSPTHLIKTRGQQVTLRCSPKSGHDTVSWYQQALGQGPQFIFQYYEEEERQRGNFPDRFSGHQFPNYSSELNVNALLLGDSALYLCASSLLQGAVNTEAFFGQGTRLTVV.

This clonotype was seen only a few times. This chain links TRBV21-1 with TRBJ2-7; the DNA was not compared with TRBD1, the D call given in the table. TRBV21-1 represents a pseudogene. The CDR3 has 15 residues. CDR3 sequence (DNA): TGTGCCAGCAGCAGAACCGGGATAAGCTCCTACGAGCAGTACTTC. Its protein is CASSRTGISSYEQYF.

The rearrangement joins TRBV18 to TRBJ2-7, with D maybe TRBD2 (5 bases). The ends were cut back, 3 bases at V and 6 bases at J, with 18 bases in the middle. Germline V gene lookup returns CDR1 KGHSH and CDR2 LQKENI. This CDR3 comprises 15 residues. In nucleotides, the CDR3 is TGTGCCAGCTCACCCTGGACTGTTCCTAAGGGCGAGCAGTACTTC. This encodes CASSPWTVPKGEQYF.

The chain is built from TRBV11-2 and TRBJ2-5; D unclear. V was pared by 5 bases and J by 3 bases, with 10 bases between. Germline V CDR1 and CDR2: SGHAT, FQNNGV. This CDR3 contains 13 residues. CDR3 region: CASSGEPEETQYF. The DNA for the CDR3 is TGTGCCAGCAGCGGAGAGCCTGAAGAGACCCAGTACTTC.

This clonotype was counted many times. The chain links TRBV27 to TRBJ2-1; D is possibly TRBD1 or TRBD2 (6 bases each). V gave up 3 bases and J gave up 3 bases, with 15 bases separating them. The germline gives CDR1 MNHEY, CDR2 SMNVEV (reference sequence). The CDR3 has 16 residues. The CDR3 nucleotides read TGTGCCAGCAGTTTTCTGGTGAGGGGGGACTACAATGAGCAGTTCTTC. This encodes CASSFLVRGDYNEQFF.

The chain has TRBV20-1 and TRBJ2-4; 8 bases are a match to TRBD2. TRBJ2-7 matches the DNA end more closely, so the J call is doubtful. CDR3 length: 14 amino acids. In germline, CDR1 is DFQATT, CDR2 SNEGSKA (reference sequence). In DNA form, the CDR3 reads TGCAGTGCTCTACCGAGCGGGAGCTCCTACGAGCAGTACTTC. Protein sequence: CSALPSGSSYEQYF.

On this clonotype: A read error may account for a junction end that differs from germline. The rearrangement uses TRBV5-5 and TRBJ1-6; 9 bases agree with TRBD1. The CDR3 has 15 residues. Germline CDR1 SGHKS, CDR2 YYEKEE (reference sequence). The CDR3 bases are TGTGCCAGCAGCTTGGCCGGGACAGGGTTTTCACTCCTCCACTTT. It codes for CASSLAGTGFSLLHF. Full variable domain (rest looked up from reference TRBV5-5 and TRBJ1-6): DAGVTQSPTHLIKTRGQQVTLRCSPISGHKSVSWYQQVLGQGPQFIFQYYEKEERGRGNFPDRFSARQFPNYSSELNVNALLLGDSALYLCASSLAGTGFSLLHFGNGTRLTVT.

The J gene is TRBJ2-5, the V gene TRBV3-1; no clear D gene. Trimming left V 5 bases short and J 2 bases short, with 6 bases between. Per the germline V gene, CDR1 is LGHDT and CDR2 is YNNKEL (reference sequence). This CDR3 spans 12 amino acids. Here the CDR3 DNA reads TGTGCCAGCAGCGAAAAACAAGAGACCCAGTACTTC. Translated, it gives CASSEKQETQYF.

The chain joins TRBV7-3 to TRBJ2-7; the match to TRBD1 covers 10 bases. This CDR3 spans 13 amino acids. The V gene's germline CDR1 is SGHTA and CDR2 FQGTGA. After removal of 5 bases from V and 6 bases from J, the junction contained 4 bases not matched to a gene. CDR3 amino acids: CASSGTGVREQYF. CDR3 DNA: TGTGCCAGCAGCGGGACAGGGGTGCGCGAGCAGTACTTC.

The chain recombines TRBV7-2 with TRBJ2-1; 9 bases align to TRBD2. Germline lookup yields CDR1 SGHTA and CDR2 FQGNSA. The CDR3 is made up of 14 amino acids. V shed 5 bases, J shed 3 bases, and the junction held 2 bases outside the gene matches. The chain's CDR3 is CASSRSGGYNEQFF. The CDR3 DNA sequence: TGTGCCAGCAGCCGTAGCGGGGGCTACAATGAGCAGTTCTTC.

This clonotype was observed a handful of times. The chain has TRBV6-2 or TRBV6-3 and TRBJ2-7; D is unresolved. V was shortened by 2 bases and J by 5 bases, with 4 bases between the two germline ends. This CDR3 region has 11 residues. The V gene's germline CDR1 is MNHEY and CDR2 SVGEGT. In DNA, the CDR3 is TGTGCCAGCAGTTACGTCGACGAGCAGTACTTC. This gives the protein CASSYVDEQYF.

The V call is TRBV6-6, the J call TRBJ1-1; tentative D call: TRBD1 (6 bases). V lost 4 bases and J 1 base, leaving 19 bases between the germline ends. The CDR3 is 17 residues long. Per the germline V gene, CDR1 is MNHNY and CDR2 is SVGAGI (reference sequence). CDR3 in amino acids: CASSSYRQRGTNTEAFF. The CDR3 DNA is TGTGCCAGCAGTTCCTATAGACAGAGGGGGACGAACACTGAAGCTTTCTTT.

The chain carries TRBV3-1 and TRBJ2-3, with D unclear. From germline, CDR1 is LGHDT and CDR2 YNNKEL (reference sequence). This CDR3 is 14 amino acids long. Trimming shortened V by 0 bases and J by 2 bases, and 6 bases separated the two germline ends. The CDR3 region is CASSQDYNTDTQYF. DNA of the CDR3: TGTGCCAGCAGCCAAGACTATAACACAGATACGCAGTATTTT.

On this clonotype itself: Germline is not matched at one junction end, which may reflect a read error. The J gene is TRBJ2-6, the V gene TRBV12-3 or TRBV12-4; D is uncertain. The CDR3 has 15 amino acids. DNA for the CDR3: TGTGCCAGCGGTTTATCGGGCTCTGGGGCCAACGTCCTGACTTTC. Amino acids: CASGLSGSGANVLTF.

This clonotype is termed medium-sized. The V call is TRBV9, the J call TRBJ2-7; 10 bases fit TRBD1. J lost 2 bases, V lost 0 bases, and 2 bases had no gene match. Germline assignment: CDR1 SGDLS and CDR2 YYNGEE. This CDR3 has 15 amino acids. CDR3 nucleotides: TGTGCCAGCAGCGTAGCCGGGACAGGGGCCTACGAGCAGTACTTC. As protein: CASSVAGTGAYEQYF.

This clonotype was seen a handful of times. The rearrangement uses TRBV6-5 and TRBJ2-7; D call uncertain. The CDR3 is made up of 12 amino acids. Trimming removed 6 bases at V and 5 bases at J, with 11 bases between. CDR1 is MNHEY, CDR2 SVGAGI, per germline. The DNA for the CDR3 is TGTGCCAGCAGCCACGGAGTAAACGAGCAGTACTTC. The encoded protein is CASSHGVNEQYF.

The chain combines TRBV5-1 with TRBJ2-6; no clear D gene. The germline CDR1 and CDR2 sequences are SGHRS and YFSETQ. V was trimmed by 0 bases and J by 3 bases, leaving 4 bases between them. The CDR3 runs 14 residues. In DNA, the CDR3 is TGCGCCAGCAGCTTGGGGGATGGGGCCAACGTCCTGACTTTC. It encodes CASSLGDGANVLTF.